The clone carrying this TCR beta chain was observed many times. No antigen is known for it. CDR3 length: 16 residues. V shed 2 bases and J shed 2 bases, with 12 bases lying between them. Per the germline V gene, CDR1 is SEHNR and CDR2 is FQNEAQ (reference sequence). This entry is derived from a study of esophageal squamous cell carcinoma under preoperative chemotherapy. Whole-study context: Both tumor-infiltrating lymphocytes and peripheral blood T cells had their TCR repertoires profiled. Study-level findings and limits: Chemotherapy was followed by significantly higher TCR diversity in peripheral T cells only, not tumor-infiltrating lymphocytes.

Time point given: after preoperative PTX-NDP chemotherapy. TCRdb analysed the PCR reads with MiXCR anew, one entry per CDR3 protein. The sample consists of about 20,000 distinct CDR3 sequences, roughly 46% of them appearing once. The clonotype originates from a human donor with esophageal squamous cell carcinoma. The donor label of this sample is uncertain. V and J are TRBV7-9 and TRBJ2-2; D possibly corresponds to TRBD2 (6 bases). This specimen was collected from a patient given preoperative chemotherapy. The CDR3: CASSLRAGPNTGELFF. DNA for the CDR3: TGTGCCAGCAGCTTAAGGGCGGGGCCCAACACCGGGGAGCTGTTTTTT. Filled out from reference TRBV7-9 and TRBJ2-2, the complete variable domain reads DTGVSQNPRHKITKRGQNVTFRCDPISEHNRLYWYRQTLGQGPEFLTYFQNEAQLEKSRLLSDRFSAERPKGSFSTLEIQRTEQGDSAMYLCASSLRAGPNTGELFFGEGSRLTVL.